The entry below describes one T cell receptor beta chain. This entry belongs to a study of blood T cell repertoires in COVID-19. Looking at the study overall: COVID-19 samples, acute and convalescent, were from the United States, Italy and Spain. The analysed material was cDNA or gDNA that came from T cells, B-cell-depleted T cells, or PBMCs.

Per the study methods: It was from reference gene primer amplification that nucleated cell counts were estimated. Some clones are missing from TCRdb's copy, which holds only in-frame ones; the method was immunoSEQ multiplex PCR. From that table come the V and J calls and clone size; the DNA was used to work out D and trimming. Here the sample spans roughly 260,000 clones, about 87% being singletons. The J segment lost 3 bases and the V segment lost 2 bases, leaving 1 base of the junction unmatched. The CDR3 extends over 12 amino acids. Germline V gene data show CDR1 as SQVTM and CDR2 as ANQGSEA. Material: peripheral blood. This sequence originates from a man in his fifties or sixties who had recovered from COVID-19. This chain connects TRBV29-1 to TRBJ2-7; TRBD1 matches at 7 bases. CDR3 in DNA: TGCAGCGTTGAATGGGACAGCTACGAGCAGTACTTC. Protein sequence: CSVEWDSYEQYF.